These 25 T cell receptor beta chains came from one sample sequenced in a study of memory CD8 T cells in hepatitis C reinfection. Time point described: peak reinfection, 3 to 8 weeks after reinfection detection. Sorted cells were sequenced directly ex vivo without any in vitro expansion. TCRdb's copy holds only in-frame clones and misses some; the assay was immunoSEQ multiplex PCR. Of more than 35,000 clones listed, around nine tenths were seen once; the top ten hold about 1.3%. The sequencing sample was made of naive CD8+ T cells sorted from blood. These TCRs come from a man in his late teens or twenties with hepatitis C virus infection.

V usage is TRBV6-4 and J usage is TRBJ2-2; no reliable D call. V lost 0 bases and J 6 bases, leaving 5 bases between the germline ends. Per germline, CDR1 MRHNA and CDR2 SNTAGT. This CDR3 is 13 amino acids long. The CDR3 reads CASSDSSAGELFF. CDR3 sequence (DNA): TGTGCCAGCAGTGACTCGTCGGCCGGGGAGCTGTTTTTT.

The rearrangement links TRBV7-9 to TRBJ1-2, with 8 nucleotides matching TRBD1. The J segment lost 6 bases and the V segment lost 3 bases, leaving 9 bases of the junction unmatched. Germline assignment: CDR1 SEHNR and CDR2 FQNEAQ (reference sequence). The CDR3 spans 15 residues. The CDR3 DNA follows: TGTGCCAGCAGCTTTTTAATAGGACAGGGTAATGGCTACACCTTC. It codes for CASSFLIGQGNGYTF.

This rearrangement joins TRBV27 to TRBJ1-5, with D possibly matching TRBD1 (6 bases). Germline V gene sequence: CDR1 MNHEY, CDR2 SMNVEV (reference sequence). CDR3 size: 15 residues. V lost 5 bases to trimming and J lost 5 bases, with 16 bases between them. The CDR3 region has the DNA TGTGCCAGCAGTCCGACAGGAGTTTTCGATCAGCCCCAGCATTTT. This codes for CASSPTGVFDQPQHF.

This rearrangement joins TRBV10-2 to TRBJ2-2; TRBD2 might be the D (5 bases). CDR3 length: 12 residues. V was clipped by 3 bases and J by 7 bases, with 6 bases between them. CDR1 and CDR2 (germline): WSHSY, SAAADI. This CDR3 is CASSDRDGELFF. The CDR3 nucleotides are TGCGCCAGCAGTGATCGGGACGGGGAGCTGTTTTTT.

This clone was detected a few times. The chain uses TRBV6-1 and TRBJ2-1, with 13 bases identical to TRBD2. CDR1 is MNHNS, CDR2 SASEGT, per germline. The ends lost 4 bases at V and 2 bases at J; junction bases unmatched: 2. The CDR3 is made up of 16 amino acids. CDR3 residues: CASSGLAGGPYNEQFF. DNA of the CDR3: TGTGCCAGCAGTGGACTAGCGGGAGGCCCCTACAATGAGCAGTTCTTC.

The rearrangement links TRBV4-1 to TRBJ2-7; 10 bases align to TRBD2. V lost 1 base and J lost 7; bases outside the gene matches: 10. There are 16 residues in the CDR3. CDR1 is MGHRA and CDR2 is YSYEKL in the germline V gene. CDR3 sequence reads: CASSQVMSSGRSEQYF. DNA of the CDR3: TGCGCCAGCAGCCAAGTTATGTCTAGCGGGAGAAGTGAGCAGTACTTC.

The genes are TRBV7-3 and TRBJ1-2; tentatively, D is TRBD1 (5 bases). Germline V gene sequence: CDR1 SGHTA, CDR2 FQGTGA. Trimming pared 2 bases from V and 8 bases from J, leaving 12 bases between. The CDR3 loop spans 13 amino acids. CDR3 sequence: CASSLQGGYGYTF. For the CDR3, the DNA is TGTGCCAGCAGCTTACAGGGAGGCTACGGCTACACCTTC.

This clone has more than one count but fewer than ten. This chain connects TRBV7-6 to TRBJ2-7; the D is unclear. V gave up 5 bases and J gave up 0 bases, with 8 bases separating them. The CDR3 is 13 amino acids. Germline CDR1 is SGHVS and CDR2 is FNYEAQ. The CDR3 bases are TGTGCCAGCAGCGATCGACTCTCCTACGAGCAGTACTTC. It specifies CASSDRLSYEQYF.

The chain has TRBV5-1 and TRBJ2-2; D possibly corresponds to TRBD2 (7 bases). V lost 9 bases and J 6 bases, leaving 21 bases between the germline ends. The CDR3 loop spans 15 amino acids. From germline, CDR1 is SGHRS and CDR2 YFSETQ. CDR3 protein: CATSRGTRPAGELFF. The CDR3 DNA sequence: TGCGCCACCTCGCGGGGGACAAGGCCAGCCGGGGAGCTGTTTTTT.

The chain links TRBV29-1 to TRBJ2-7, with 9 bases aligning to TRBD2. From germline, CDR1 is SQVTM and CDR2 ANQGSEA. The CDR3 length is 13 residues. V lost 5 bases, J lost 2 bases, and 4 bases stayed unmatched. CDR3 in DNA: TGCAGCGTTTCGACTAGCGGTCCCTACGAGCAGTACTTC. Translating gives CSVSTSGPYEQYF.

In DNA form, the CDR3 reads TGTGCCAGCAGTCTGGCGGGGCGCAGTCAGCCCCAGCATTTT. This gives the protein CASSLAGRSQPQHF. The chain uses TRBV27 and TRBJ1-5, with D perhaps matching TRBD1 (5 bases). This CDR3 contains 14 residues. From germline, CDR1 is MNHEY and CDR2 SMNVEV (reference sequence). V lost 5 bases, J lost 6 bases, and 14 bases lay in between.

This rearrangement joins TRBV7-9 to TRBJ2-1, with 8 bases that match TRBD2. The germline CDR1 and CDR2 sequences are SEHNR and FQNEAQ (reference sequence). This CDR3 region has 13 residues. Germline trimming cut 5 bases from V and 9 bases from J; bases unmatched to any gene: 6. DNA for the CDR3: TGTGCCAGCAGCGCCGCGGGGGGCGCTGAGCAGTTCTTC. It translates to CASSAAGGAEQFF.

This chain links TRBV29-1 with TRBJ1-1; D gene uncertain. The CDR3 loop spans 12 amino acids. Trimming took off 3 bases at V and 1 base at J, with 6 bases between the two ends. Germline values: CDR1 SQVTM, CDR2 ANQGSEA. CDR3 amino acids: CSVEVANTEAFF. CDR3 nucleotides: TGCAGCGTTGAGGTAGCGAACACTGAAGCTTTCTTT.

The rearrangement joins TRBV5-4 to TRBJ2-1; 11 nucleotides line up with TRBD2. J gave up 5 bases and V 4 bases, and 5 bases lay outside the gene matches. There are 15 residues in the CDR3. Germline CDR1 is SGHNT and CDR2 is YYREEE (reference sequence). For the CDR3, the DNA is TGTGCCAGCAGCGACTCTAGCGGGGGGAACAATGAGCAGTTCTTC. Translation gives CASSDSSGGNNEQFF.

The genes are TRBV5-5 and TRBJ2-2; 10 nucleotides match TRBD2. Losses at the gene ends were 5 bases for V and 5 bases for J; bases not matched to a gene: 3. The germline V gene encodes CDR1 SGHKS and CDR2 YYEKEE (reference sequence). This CDR3 contains 14 residues. CDR3 nucleotides: TGTGCCAGCAGTACGGGACTAGCGACCGGGGAGCTGTTTTTT. Protein product: CASSTGLATGELFF.

The gene calls are TRBV6-1 and TRBJ2-7, with D possibly being TRBD1 (5 bases). V was cut by 4 bases and J by 5 bases, with 12 bases left in between. The germline CDR1 and CDR2 sequences are MNHNS and SASEGT. CDR3 length: 13 residues. CDR3 loop: CASSGQISHEQYV. CDR3 sequence (DNA): TGTGCCAGCAGTGGACAGATTTCCCACGAGCAGTACGTC.

The V gene is TRBV9, the J gene TRBJ2-7, with a tentative D call TRBD1 (6 bases). This CDR3 has 13 amino acids. Trimming took off 3 bases at V and 2 bases at J, with 9 bases between the two ends. Germline CDR1 reads SGDLS; CDR2 reads YYNGEE. The CDR3, as DNA: TGTGCCAGCAGCGGGGACACCCCCTACGAGCAGTACTTC. Translating gives CASSGDTPYEQYF.

The V gene is TRBV11-1, the J gene TRBJ1-1, with a tentative D call TRBD1 (6 bases). Trimming stripped 5 bases from V and 8 bases from J, with 15 bases between. Germline V lookup: CDR1 SGHAT, CDR2 FQDESV (reference sequence). The CDR3 length is 13 residues. The CDR3 is CASSDGQSAEAFF. In DNA form, the CDR3 reads TGTGCCAGCAGCGACGGACAGAGCGCGGAAGCTTTCTTT.

The J gene is TRBJ1-6, the V gene TRBV19, with TRBD1 as a possible D gene (5 bases). The CDR3 loop spans 17 amino acids. Deletions cut 2 bases from V and 7 bases from J, with 18 bases between. Looked up from germline, CDR1 is LNHDA and CDR2 is SQIVND (reference sequence). CDR3 sequence reads: CASSIKGDHAGNSPLHF. Written as DNA, the CDR3 is TGTGCCAGTAGTATAAAAGGGGACCACGCGGGAAATTCACCCCTCCACTTT.

The gene calls are TRBV7-2 and TRBJ2-1, with 7 bases matching TRBD2. V lost 10 bases, J lost 0 bases, and 3 bases stayed unmatched. This CDR3 spans 13 amino acids. CDR1 SGHTA and CDR2 FQGNSA come from the germline V gene. In DNA form, the CDR3 reads TGTGCCACCCGGGGGGACTCCTACAATGAGCAGTTCTTC. This sequence encodes CATRGDSYNEQFF. The entire variable domain, with the rest obtained from reference TRBV7-2 and TRBJ2-1, is as follows: GAGVSQSPSNKVTEKGKDVELRCDPISGHTALYWYRQSLGQGLEFLIYFQGNSAPDKSGLPSDRFSAERTGGSVSTLTIQRTQQEDSAVYLCATRGDSYNEQFFGPGTRLTVL.

This clone has just one count. The CDR3 coding sequence is TGTGCCAGTAGTCCAATACAGGGCTATCAGCCCCAGCATTTT. It encodes CASSPIQGYQPQHF. J is TRBJ1-5 and V is TRBV19; D possibly corresponds to TRBD1 (6 bases). The CDR3 spans 14 residues. V dropped 5 bases and J dropped 5 bases, with 13 bases sitting between them. Germline-derived CDR1 and CDR2 are LNHDA and SQIVND (reference sequence).

As regards this clone: Different DNA sequences within this sample yield the same CDR3. The CDR3 loop reads CASSIGTGGHQNIQYF. CDR3 coding DNA: TGTGCCAGTAGTATCGGGACAGGGGGACACCAAAACATTCAGTACTTC. This chain connects TRBV19 to TRBJ2-4, with 11 bases matching TRBD1. The trim removed 3 bases at V and 5 bases at J, leaving 6 bases unmatched. This CDR3 is built from 16 residues. Germline loops: CDR1 LNHDA, CDR2 SQIVND (reference sequence).

The genes are TRBV5-4 and TRBJ2-2, with D perhaps TRBD2 (5 bases). The V end was cut by 4 bases, the J end by 1 base, with 8 bases between. Germline CDR1 reads SGHNT; CDR2 reads YYREEE (reference sequence). The CDR3 consists of 14 residues. The chain's CDR3 is CASSADLNTGELFF. DNA for the CDR3: TGTGCCAGCAGCGCGGACTTGAACACCGGGGAGCTGTTTTTT.

V is TRBV19 and J is TRBJ2-7; no firm D call. CDR1 and CDR2 (germline): LNHDA, SQIVND (reference sequence). V gave up 5 bases and J gave up 4 bases, with 12 bases separating them. The CDR3 is 13 residues long. The CDR3 region is CASSETLEYEQYF. For the CDR3, the DNA is TGTGCCAGTAGTGAGACCCTGGAGTACGAGCAGTACTTC. Full variable domain (rest looked up from reference TRBV19 and TRBJ2-7): DGGITQSPKYLFRKEGQNVTLSCEQNLNHDAMYWYRQDPGQGLRLIYYSQIVNDFQKGDIAEGYSVSREKKESFPLTVTSAQKNPTAFYLCASSETLEYEQYFGPGTRLTVT.

The rearrangement joins TRBV19 to TRBJ1-1; 10 bases are shared with TRBD1. Germline V gene data show CDR1 as LNHDA and CDR2 as SQIVND (reference sequence). The CDR3 has 16 residues. V dropped 5 bases and J dropped 5; count of bases not matched to a gene: 11. This CDR3 reads CASSFGTGALGTEAFF. CDR3 nucleotides: TGTGCCAGTAGTTTCGGGACAGGGGCCCTTGGGACTGAAGCTTTCTTT.